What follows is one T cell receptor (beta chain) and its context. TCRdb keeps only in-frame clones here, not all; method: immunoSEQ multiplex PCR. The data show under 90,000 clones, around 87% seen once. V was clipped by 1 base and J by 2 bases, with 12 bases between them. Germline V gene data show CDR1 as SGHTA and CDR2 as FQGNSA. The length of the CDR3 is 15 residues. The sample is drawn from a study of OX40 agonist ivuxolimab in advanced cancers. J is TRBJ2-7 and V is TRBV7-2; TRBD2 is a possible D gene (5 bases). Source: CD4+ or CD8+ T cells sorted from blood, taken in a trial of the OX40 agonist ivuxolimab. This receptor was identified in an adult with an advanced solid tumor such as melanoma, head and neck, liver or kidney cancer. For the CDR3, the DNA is TGTGCCAGCAGCTTAGGTCACGGGGATCCCTACGAGCAGTACTTC. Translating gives CASSLGHGDPYEQYF.